This T cell receptor beta chain is drawn from a study of post-analysis software for immune sequencing data. The overall study: Relapsing-remitting, secondary progressive and progressive-relapsing multiple sclerosis were all included among the disease courses. Study conclusions and caveats: Normalized Chao1 diversity was significantly reduced in patients versus controls. About 5 TRBV segments occurring more often in patients than controls included TRBV5-6, TRBV5-1 and TRBV20-1.

The ends were cut back, 0 bases at V and 5 bases at J, with 19 bases in the middle. Germline assignment: CDR1 MGHRA and CDR2 YSYEKL. The CDR3 contains 17 residues. Prepared libraries of TCR beta cDNA carried unique molecular identifiers. TCRdb used MiXCR to reprocess the PCR reads, holding one entry per CDR3 protein. In the table there are 650,000 to 850,000 distinct CDR3 sequences, around 53% of which are singletons. Remarks on this clonotype: Its antigen is not known.

The chain carries TRBV4-1 and TRBJ1-2; D is perhaps TRBD1 (6 bases). The sequence was collected from a girl between 5 and 17 years old with multiple sclerosis. The sample was blood. The CDR3, as DNA: TGCGCCAGCAGCCAAGATTTTCCAGGTCCGGGGGCTTATGGCTACACCTTC. Translated: CASSQDFPGPGAYGYTF.